These T cell receptor beta chains were read from a single sample in a study of cytomegalovirus exposure and HLA in healthy donors. Sequenced by immunoSEQ multiplex PCR; TCRdb stores in-frame clones only, minus some. This table holds around 150,000 clones, about 74% found once. Sequencing input: PBMCs. The source of these receptors is a woman aged 50 to 60 in good health and CMV-seronegative. The CDR3 runs from the conserved cysteine through the conserved F or W. The D gene is left open where the match is weak. Some rows have no size entry. The others give once, few or many, or a class for an expanded clone.

abundance: -; j_gene: TRBJ2-7; d_gene: TRBD2; v_gene: TRBV18; CDR3aa: CASSPGLAGTYEQYF; CDR3nt: TGTGCCAGCTCACCGGGACTAGCGGGAACCTACGAGCAGTACTTC
abundance: -; j_gene: TRBJ2-5; d_gene: -; v_gene: TRBV12-5; CDR3aa: CASGLVLFGLGRRQETQYF; CDR3nt: TGTGCTAGTGGTTTGGTACTATTCGGATTAGGCCGAAGACAAGAGACCCAGTACTTC
abundance: -; j_gene: TRBJ2-1; d_gene: -; v_gene: TRBV10-1; CDR3aa: CASSANNEQFF; CDR3nt: TGCGCCAGCAGCGCGAACAATGAGCAGTTCTTC
abundance: -; j_gene: TRBJ2-2; d_gene: -; v_gene: TRBV27; CDR3aa: CASSSIFALRSDRGTGELFF; CDR3nt: TGTGCCAGCAGTTCTATATTCGCGCTCAGGTCAGACCGTGGCACCGGGGAGCTGTTTTTT
abundance: -; j_gene: TRBJ2-7; d_gene: -; v_gene: TRBV5-1; CDR3aa: CASSLPRYADSSYEQYF; CDR3nt: TGCGCCAGCAGCTTGCCCCGTTACGCCGATAGCTCCTACGAGCAGTACTTC
abundance: -; j_gene: TRBJ2-1; d_gene: TRBD2; v_gene: TRBV5-1; CDR3aa: CASSLGSGGYNEQFF; CDR3nt: TGCGCCAGCAGCTTGGGTAGCGGGGGGTACAATGAGCAGTTCTTC
abundance: few; j_gene: TRBJ2-7; d_gene: TRBD2; v_gene: TRBV27; CDR3aa: CASSSSGGAREQYF; CDR3nt: TGTGCCAGCAGCTCCAGCGGGGGGGCGAGAGAGCAGTACTTC
abundance: -; j_gene: TRBJ2-2; d_gene: -; v_gene: TRBV19; CDR3aa: CASSTLTGELFF; CDR3nt: TGTGCCAGTAGTACCCTCACCGGGGAGCTGTTTTTT
abundance: -; j_gene: TRBJ2-1; d_gene: TRBD2; v_gene: TRBV11-3; CDR3aa: CASSEGLAGGYNEQFF; CDR3nt: TGTGCCAGCAGCGAGGGACTAGCGGGGGGTTACAATGAGCAGTTCTTC
abundance: -; j_gene: TRBJ2-3; d_gene: TRBD1; v_gene: TRBV13; CDR3aa: CASSFPRDRLTDTQYF; CDR3nt: TGTGCCAGCAGCTTCCCCCGGGACAGGCTCACAGATACGCAGTATTTT
abundance: -; j_gene: TRBJ2-5; d_gene: -; v_gene: TRBV6-6; CDR3aa: CASTRGTYGQETQYF; CDR3nt: TGTGCCAGCACTCGGGGGACTTACGGACAAGAGACCCAGTACTTC
abundance: few; j_gene: TRBJ1-5; d_gene: -; v_gene: TRBV6-6; CDR3aa: CASGQVQPQHF; CDR3nt: TGTGCCAGCGGACAAGTTCAGCCCCAGCATTTT
abundance: -; j_gene: TRBJ2-1; d_gene: TRBD2; v_gene: TRBV9; CDR3aa: CASSATLGLATYNEQFF; CDR3nt: TGTGCCAGCAGCGCGACTTTAGGACTAGCGACATACAATGAGCAGTTCTTC
abundance: -; j_gene: TRBJ2-1; d_gene: TRBD2; v_gene: TRBV6-4; CDR3aa: CASSALAGAYNEQFF; CDR3nt: TGTGCCAGCAGTGCCCTAGCGGGGGCCTACAATGAGCAGTTCTTC
abundance: -; j_gene: TRBJ1-2; d_gene: -; v_gene: TRBV19; CDR3aa: CASSFRGAAYGYTF; CDR3nt: TGTGCCAGTAGTTTTCGGGGGGCCGCCTATGGCTACACCTTC
abundance: -; j_gene: TRBJ1-2; d_gene: -; v_gene: TRBV6-5; CDR3aa: CASSPGSDYGYTF; CDR3nt: TGTGCCAGCAGTCCAGGGTCGGACTATGGCTACACCTTC
abundance: -; j_gene: TRBJ2-1; d_gene: -; v_gene: TRBV4-3; CDR3aa: CASSQAIGGYNEQFF; CDR3nt: TGCGCCAGCAGCCAAGCAATAGGGGGCTACAATGAGCAGTTCTTC
abundance: -; j_gene: TRBJ2-5; d_gene: -; v_gene: TRBV7-9; CDR3aa: CASSSIQTQYF; CDR3nt: TGTGCCAGCAGCTCAATCCAGACCCAGTACTTC
abundance: few; j_gene: TRBJ2-3; d_gene: -; v_gene: TRBV2; CDR3aa: CASSPEDTQYF; CDR3nt: TGTGCCAGCAGTCCAGAAGATACGCAGTATTTT
abundance: -; j_gene: TRBJ1-2; d_gene: -; v_gene: TRBV18; CDR3aa: CASSRGNYGYTF; CDR3nt: TGTGCCAGCTCCCGGGGGAACTATGGCTACACCTTC
abundance: few; j_gene: TRBJ1-2; d_gene: -; v_gene: TRBV5-4; CDR3aa: CASSLGLGGYTF; CDR3nt: TGTGCCAGCAGCCTGGGACTCGGTGGCTACACCTTC
abundance: -; j_gene: TRBJ2-7; d_gene: TRBD2; v_gene: TRBV10-3; CDR3aa: CAISPLAGPYEQYF; CDR3nt: TGTGCCATCAGCCCACTAGCGGGGCCCTACGAGCAGTACTTC
abundance: few; j_gene: TRBJ2-7; d_gene: -; v_gene: TRBV7-2; CDR3aa: CASSAVRGYEQYF; CDR3nt: TGTGCCAGCAGCGCCGTAAGAGGCTACGAGCAGTACTTC
abundance: -; j_gene: TRBJ1-5; d_gene: TRBD1; v_gene: TRBV2; CDR3aa: CASGNRGAFNQPQHF; CDR3nt: TGTGCCAGCGGAAACAGGGGGGCCTTCAATCAGCCCCAGCATTTT
abundance: -; j_gene: TRBJ1-2; d_gene: -; v_gene: TRBV30; CDR3aa: CAWNRQGISTF; CDR3nt: TGTGCCTGGAATCGCCAGGGTATCTCCACCTTC
abundance: -; j_gene: TRBJ2-3; d_gene: TRBD2; v_gene: TRBV5-6; CDR3aa: CASSHRLAGGPDTQYF; CDR3nt: TGTGCCAGCAGCCATCGACTAGCGGGGGGGCCTGATACGCAGTATTTT
abundance: -; j_gene: TRBJ1-1; d_gene: TRBD1; v_gene: TRBV25-1; CDR3aa: CASSHGQGMNTEAFF; CDR3nt: TGTGCCAGCAGCCACGGACAGGGTATGAACACTGAAGCTTTCTTT
abundance: -; j_gene: TRBJ1-6; d_gene: TRBD1; v_gene: TRBV11-2; CDR3aa: CASSLGGQGDNSPLHF; CDR3nt: TGTGCCAGCAGCTTAGGGGGACAGGGGGATAATTCACCCCTCCACTTT
abundance: -; j_gene: TRBJ2-1; d_gene: TRBD2; v_gene: TRBV4-1; CDR3aa: CASSQDPLLAGGTYNEQFF; CDR3nt: TGCGCCAGCAGCCAAGATCCCCTTCTAGCGGGGGGTACCTACAATGAGCAGTTCTTC
abundance: -; j_gene: TRBJ2-5; d_gene: -; v_gene: TRBV28; CDR3aa: CASISRLYQETQYF; CDR3nt: TGTGCCAGCATCTCACGACTTTACCAAGAGACCCAGTACTTC
abundance: -; j_gene: TRBJ2-5; d_gene: TRBD2; v_gene: TRBV7-9; CDR3aa: CASSLALGLAFGETQYF; CDR3nt: TGTGCCAGCAGCTTAGCTCTGGGACTAGCGTTCGGAGAGACCCAGTACTTC
abundance: -; j_gene: TRBJ2-5; d_gene: TRBD2; v_gene: TRBV5-4; CDR3aa: CASSLQRGWQETQYF; CDR3nt: TGTGCCAGCAGCTTGCAGCGGGGCTGGCAAGAGACCCAGTACTTC
abundance: -; j_gene: TRBJ1-2; d_gene: TRBD1; v_gene: TRBV7-9; CDR3aa: CASSLGQAEGGYTF; CDR3nt: TGTGCCAGCAGCCTTGGACAGGCGGAGGGTGGCTACACCTTC
abundance: few; j_gene: TRBJ2-2; d_gene: TRBD1; v_gene: TRBV15; CDR3aa: CATSRDRGNTGELFF; CDR3nt: TGTGCCACCAGCAGGGACAGGGGGAACACCGGGGAGCTGTTTTTT
abundance: -; j_gene: TRBJ1-2; d_gene: -; v_gene: TRBV2; CDR3aa: CASQLAAGYTF; CDR3nt: TGTGCCAGCCAACTAGCGGCGGGCTACACCTTC
abundance: -; j_gene: TRBJ2-1; d_gene: TRBD1; v_gene: TRBV28; CDR3aa: CASSPPGRTGSNEQFF; CDR3nt: TGTGCCAGCAGTCCCCCCGGTCGGACAGGGAGCAATGAGCAGTTCTTC
abundance: once; j_gene: TRBJ2-3; d_gene: TRBD1; v_gene: TRBV7-9; CDR3aa: CASSLKGQGWGDTQYF; CDR3nt: TGTGCCAGCAGCCTAAAAGGACAGGGGTGGGGAGATACGCAGTATTTT
abundance: few; j_gene: TRBJ2-7; d_gene: TRBD1; v_gene: TRBV19; CDR3aa: CASSIGQGSLTYEQYF; CDR3nt: TGTGCCAGTAGTATTGGACAGGGGAGTTTAACCTACGAGCAGTACTTC
abundance: -; j_gene: TRBJ1-2; d_gene: TRBD1; v_gene: TRBV5-1; CDR3aa: CASSLGDRDYGYTF; CDR3nt: TGCGCCAGCAGCTTGGGGGACAGAGACTATGGCTACACCTTC
abundance: -; j_gene: TRBJ2-3; d_gene: -; v_gene: TRBV7-7; CDR3aa: CASSPSAHTDTQYF; CDR3nt: TGTGCTAGCAGCCCCAGCGCCCACACAGATACGCAGTATTTT
abundance: -; j_gene: TRBJ2-5; d_gene: TRBD1; v_gene: TRBV10-3; CDR3aa: CAISGRDRGVETQYF; CDR3nt: TGTGCCATCAGTGGCCGCGACAGGGGGGTTGAGACCCAGTACTTC
abundance: -; j_gene: TRBJ2-7; d_gene: TRBD2; v_gene: TRBV5-1; CDR3aa: CASSLEPGLAPYEQYF; CDR3nt: TGCGCCAGCAGCTTGGAGCCGGGACTAGCGCCCTACGAGCAGTACTTC